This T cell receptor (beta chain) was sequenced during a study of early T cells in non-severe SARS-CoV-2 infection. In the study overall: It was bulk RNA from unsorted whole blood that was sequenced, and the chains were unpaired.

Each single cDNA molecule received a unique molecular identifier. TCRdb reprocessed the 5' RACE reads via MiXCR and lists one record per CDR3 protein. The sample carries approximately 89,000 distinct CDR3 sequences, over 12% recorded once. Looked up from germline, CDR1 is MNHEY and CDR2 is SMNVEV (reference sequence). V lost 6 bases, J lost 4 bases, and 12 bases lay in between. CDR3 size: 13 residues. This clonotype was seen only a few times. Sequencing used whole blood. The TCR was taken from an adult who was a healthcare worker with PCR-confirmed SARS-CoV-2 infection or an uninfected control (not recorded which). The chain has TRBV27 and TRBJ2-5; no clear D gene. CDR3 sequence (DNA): TGTGCCAGCAGGCTGCGGCCGGGAGAGACCCAGTACTTC. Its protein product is CASRLRPGETQYF.